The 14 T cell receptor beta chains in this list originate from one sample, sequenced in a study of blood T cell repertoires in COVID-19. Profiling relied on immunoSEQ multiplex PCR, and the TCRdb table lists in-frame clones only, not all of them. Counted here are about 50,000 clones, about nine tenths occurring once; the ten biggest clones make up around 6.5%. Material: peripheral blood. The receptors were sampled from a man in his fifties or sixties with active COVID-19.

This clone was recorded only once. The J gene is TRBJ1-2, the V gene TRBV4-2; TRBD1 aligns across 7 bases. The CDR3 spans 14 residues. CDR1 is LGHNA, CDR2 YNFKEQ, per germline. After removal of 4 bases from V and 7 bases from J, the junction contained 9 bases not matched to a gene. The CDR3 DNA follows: TGTGCCAGCAGCCTCGACAGGGAGTGGAGTGGCTACACCTTC. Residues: CASSLDREWSGYTF.

CDR3 residues: CASSHSLGWNTEAFF. The CDR3 region has the DNA TGTGCCAGCAGCCACTCACTTGGTTGGAACACTGAAGCTTTCTTT. The chain is built from TRBV3-1 (or the pseudogene TRBV3-2) and TRBJ1-1; D not resolved. The CDR3 length is 15 residues. With 3 bases removed from V and 1 base from J, the gap between germline ends came to 12 bases. Germline CDR1 and CDR2: LGHDT and YNNKEL (reference sequence).

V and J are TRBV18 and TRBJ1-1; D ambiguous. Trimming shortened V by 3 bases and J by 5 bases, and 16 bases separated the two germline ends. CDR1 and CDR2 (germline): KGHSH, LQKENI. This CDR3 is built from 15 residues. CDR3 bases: TGTGCCAGCTCACCTTTACAATCGGGTGTGACTGAAGCTTTCTTT. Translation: CASSPLQSGVTEAFF.

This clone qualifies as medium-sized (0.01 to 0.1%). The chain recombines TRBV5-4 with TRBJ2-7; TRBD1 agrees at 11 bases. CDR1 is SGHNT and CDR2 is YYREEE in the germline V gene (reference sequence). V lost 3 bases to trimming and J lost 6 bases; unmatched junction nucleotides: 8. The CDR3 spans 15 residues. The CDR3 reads CASSWGDRGTREQYF. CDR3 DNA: TGTGCCAGCAGCTGGGGGGACAGGGGGACGCGCGAGCAGTACTTC.

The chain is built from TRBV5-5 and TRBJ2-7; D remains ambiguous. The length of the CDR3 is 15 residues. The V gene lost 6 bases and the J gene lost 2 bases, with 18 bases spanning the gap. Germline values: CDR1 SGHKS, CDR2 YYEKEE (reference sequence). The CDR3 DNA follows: TGTGCCAGCACCCTTTTGCCCCTCTCAGCCTACGAGCAGTACTTC. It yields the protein CASTLLPLSAYEQYF.

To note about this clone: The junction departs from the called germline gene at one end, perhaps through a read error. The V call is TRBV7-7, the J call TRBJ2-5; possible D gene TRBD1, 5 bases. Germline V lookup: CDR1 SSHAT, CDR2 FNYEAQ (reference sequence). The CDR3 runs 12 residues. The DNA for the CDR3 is TGTGCTAGCAGCCCAGGGTTAGAGACCCAGTACTTC. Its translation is CASSPGLETQYF.

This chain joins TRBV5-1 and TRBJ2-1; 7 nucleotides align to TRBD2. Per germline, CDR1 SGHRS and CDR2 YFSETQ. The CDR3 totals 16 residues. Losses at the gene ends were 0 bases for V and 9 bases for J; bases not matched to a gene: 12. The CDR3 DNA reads TGCGCCAGCAGCTTGGCCCTCTCAGCGGGGACCGGTGAGCAGTTCTTC. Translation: CASSLALSAGTGEQFF.

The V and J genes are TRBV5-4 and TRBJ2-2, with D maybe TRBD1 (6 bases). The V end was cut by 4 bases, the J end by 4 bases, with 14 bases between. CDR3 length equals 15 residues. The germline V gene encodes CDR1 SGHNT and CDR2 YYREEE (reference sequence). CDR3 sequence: CASSRKTQGTGELFF. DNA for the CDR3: TGTGCCAGCAGCCGTAAAACACAGGGCACCGGGGAGCTGTTTTTT. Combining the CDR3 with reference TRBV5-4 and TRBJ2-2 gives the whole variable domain ETGVTQSPTHLIKTRGQQVTLRCSSQSGHNTVSWYQQALGQGPQFIFQYYREEENGRGNFPPRFSGLQFPNYSSELNVNALELDDSALYLCASSRKTQGTGELFFGEGSRLTVL.

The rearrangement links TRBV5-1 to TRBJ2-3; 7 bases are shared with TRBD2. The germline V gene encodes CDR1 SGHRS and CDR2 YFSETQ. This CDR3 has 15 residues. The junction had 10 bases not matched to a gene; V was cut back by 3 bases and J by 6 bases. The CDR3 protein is CASSWGKRGMDTQYF. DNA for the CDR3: TGCGCCAGCAGCTGGGGGAAGCGGGGTATGGATACGCAGTATTTT.

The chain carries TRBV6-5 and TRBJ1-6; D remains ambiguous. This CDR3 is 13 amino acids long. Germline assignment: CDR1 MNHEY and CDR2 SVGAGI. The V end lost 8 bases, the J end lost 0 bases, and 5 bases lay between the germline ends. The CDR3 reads CASSSSYNSPLHF. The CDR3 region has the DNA TGTGCCAGCTCGAGCTCCTATAATTCACCCCTCCACTTT.

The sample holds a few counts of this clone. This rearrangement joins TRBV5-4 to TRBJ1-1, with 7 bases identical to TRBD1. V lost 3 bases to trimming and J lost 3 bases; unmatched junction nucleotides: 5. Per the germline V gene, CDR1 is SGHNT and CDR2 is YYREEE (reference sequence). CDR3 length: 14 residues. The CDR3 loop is CASSSQGMDTEAFF. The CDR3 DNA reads TGTGCCAGCAGCTCACAGGGGATGGACACTGAAGCTTTCTTT.

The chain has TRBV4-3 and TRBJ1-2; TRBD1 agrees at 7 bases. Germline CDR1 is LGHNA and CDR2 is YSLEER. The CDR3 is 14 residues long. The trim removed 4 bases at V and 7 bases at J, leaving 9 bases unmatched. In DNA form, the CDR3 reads TGCGCCAGCAGCCGTTACGAGGGGGCGCTTGGCTACACCTTC. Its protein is CASSRYEGALGYTF.

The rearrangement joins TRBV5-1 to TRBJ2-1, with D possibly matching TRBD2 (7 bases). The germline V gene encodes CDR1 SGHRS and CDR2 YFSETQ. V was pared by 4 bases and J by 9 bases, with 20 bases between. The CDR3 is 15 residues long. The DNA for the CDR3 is TGCGCCAGCAGCCCCCCGGTGGGGGGGCCTGGTGAGCAGTTCTTC. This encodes CASSPPVGGPGEQFF.

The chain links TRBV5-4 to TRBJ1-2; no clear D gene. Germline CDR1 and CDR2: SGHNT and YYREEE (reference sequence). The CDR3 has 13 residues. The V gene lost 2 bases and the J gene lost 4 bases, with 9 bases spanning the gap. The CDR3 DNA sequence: TGTGCCAGCAGCTTAAAGACGGGCTATGGCTACACCTTC. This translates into CASSLKTGYGYTF. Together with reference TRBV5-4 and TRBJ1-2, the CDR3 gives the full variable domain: ETGVTQSPTHLIKTRGQQVTLRCSSQSGHNTVSWYQQALGQGPQFIFQYYREEENGRGNFPPRFSGLQFPNYSSELNVNALELDDSALYLCASSLKTGYGYTFGSGTRLTVV.